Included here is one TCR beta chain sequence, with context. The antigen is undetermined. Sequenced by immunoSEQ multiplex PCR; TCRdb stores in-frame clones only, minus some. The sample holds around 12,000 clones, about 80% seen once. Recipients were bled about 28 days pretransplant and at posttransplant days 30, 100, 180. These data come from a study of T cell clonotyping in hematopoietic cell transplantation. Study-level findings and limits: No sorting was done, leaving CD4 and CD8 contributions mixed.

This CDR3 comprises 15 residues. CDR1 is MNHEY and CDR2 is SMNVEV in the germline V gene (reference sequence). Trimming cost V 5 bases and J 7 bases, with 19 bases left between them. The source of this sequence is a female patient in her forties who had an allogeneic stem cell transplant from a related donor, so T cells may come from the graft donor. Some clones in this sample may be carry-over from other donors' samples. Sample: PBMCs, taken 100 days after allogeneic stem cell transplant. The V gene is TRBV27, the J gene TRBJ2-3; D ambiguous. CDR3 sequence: CASSPTGVVLNTQYF. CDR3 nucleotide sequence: TGTGCCAGCAGTCCCACGGGTGTTGTTCTAAATACGCAGTATTTT.